These T cell receptor beta chains were read from a single sample in a study of response to subunit inactivated influenza vaccine. Each CDR3 protein gets one entry after TCRdb re-called the RT-PCR reads with MiXCR. The repertoire holds some 520,000 distinct CDR3 sequences, about 17% seen once, with less than 4% in the top ten. The sequenced sample was CD4+ T cells sorted from PBMCs, obtained roughly 24 months after vaccination. These receptors were taken from a man between 50 and 75 years old who received an inactivated influenza vaccine. CDR3s include the opening cysteine and the closing phenylalanine or tryptophan. D genes are given only for firm matches. Some rows have no size entry. The others give once, few or many, or a class for an expanded clone.

CDR3 length: 17; V gene: TRBV20-1; J gene: TRBJ2-3; D gene: .; clone size: .; CDR3 protein: CSARDFQGADIADTQYF; CDR3 DNA: TGCAGTGCTAGAGATTTTCAAGGGGCCGATATCGCAGATACGCAGTATTTT
CDR3 length: 15; V gene: TRBV2; J gene: TRBJ2-1; D gene: .; clone size: .; CDR3 protein: CASRHRDWVYNEQFF; CDR3 DNA: TGTGCCAGCCGGCACCGGGACTGGGTTTACAATGAGCAGTTCTTC
CDR3 length: 14; V gene: TRBV12-3/TRBV12-4; J gene: TRBJ1-1; D gene: .; clone size: few; CDR3 protein: CASSFLGKGTEAFF; CDR3 DNA: TGTGCCAGCAGTTTTTTGGGAAAGGGGACTGAAGCTTTCTTT
CDR3 length: 14; V gene: TRBV20-1; J gene: TRBJ2-1; D gene: .; clone size: .; CDR3 protein: CSATRPHIYNEQFF; CDR3 DNA: TGCAGTGCAACAAGGCCGCATATCTACAATGAGCAGTTCTTC
CDR3 length: 15; V gene: TRBV20-1; J gene: TRBJ1-5; D gene: TRBD1; clone size: few; CDR3 protein: CSAGDRGRDMQPQHF; CDR3 DNA: TGCAGTGCCGGGGACAGGGGGAGGGATATGCAGCCCCAGCATTTT
CDR3 length: 13; V gene: TRBV15; J gene: TRBJ2-7; D gene: .; clone size: .; CDR3 protein: CATSREVEREQYF; CDR3 DNA: TGTGCCACCAGCAGAGAGGTGGAACGCGAGCAGTACTTC
CDR3 length: 14; V gene: TRBV28; J gene: TRBJ2-7; D gene: .; clone size: few; CDR3 protein: CASSGGGGWYEQYF; CDR3 DNA: TGTGCCAGCAGTGGAGGAGGGGGTTGGTACGAGCAGTACTTC
CDR3 length: 17; V gene: TRBV4-3; J gene: TRBJ2-1; D gene: TRBD2; clone size: .; CDR3 protein: CASSPGLAGEVDNEQFF; CDR3 DNA: TGCGCCAGCAGCCCCGGACTAGCGGGAGAGGTAGACAATGAGCAGTTCTTC
CDR3 length: 15; V gene: TRBV15; J gene: TRBJ2-1; D gene: .; clone size: few; CDR3 protein: CATSRSPLSYNEQFF; CDR3 DNA: TGTGCCACCAGCAGGTCCCCCCTCTCCTACAATGAGCAGTTCTTC
CDR3 length: 13; V gene: TRBV7-9; J gene: TRBJ2-2; D gene: .; clone size: .; CDR3 protein: CASRLSVAGELFF; CDR3 DNA: TGTGCCAGTCGACTTTCCGTGGCCGGGGAGCTGTTTTTT
CDR3 length: 15; V gene: TRBV27; J gene: TRBJ1-1; D gene: .; clone size: few; CDR3 protein: CASSLSGRLPGEAFF; CDR3 DNA: TGTGCCAGCAGTTTATCCGGACGGCTCCCTGGTGAAGCTTTCTTT
CDR3 length: 15; V gene: TRBV7-2; J gene: TRBJ1-5; D gene: .; clone size: .; CDR3 protein: CASSLVPESNQPQHF; CDR3 DNA: TGTGCCAGCAGCTTAGTTCCAGAGAGCAATCAGCCCCAGCATTTT
CDR3 length: 15; V gene: TRBV12-3/TRBV12-4; J gene: TRBJ2-1; D gene: TRBD2; clone size: .; CDR3 protein: CASSPSGGDYNEQFF; CDR3 DNA: TGTGCCAGCAGTCCTAGCGGGGGGGACTACAATGAGCAGTTCTTC
CDR3 length: 15; V gene: TRBV7-9; J gene: TRBJ1-1; D gene: .; clone size: .; CDR3 protein: CASSLGMGAGTEAFF; CDR3 DNA: TGTGCCAGCAGCTTAGGCATGGGAGCGGGGACTGAAGCTTTCTTT
CDR3 length: 13; V gene: TRBV29-1; J gene: TRBJ1-1; D gene: .; clone size: .; CDR3 protein: CSGASGTATEAFF; CDR3 DNA: TGCAGCGGGGCTTCCGGGACGGCCACTGAAGCTTTCTTT
CDR3 length: 15; V gene: TRBV19; J gene: TRBJ1-5; D gene: .; clone size: .; CDR3 protein: CASSISPYSNQPQHF; CDR3 DNA: TGTGCCAGTAGTATATCCCCCTACAGCAATCAGCCCCAGCATTTT
CDR3 length: 13; V gene: TRBV20-1; J gene: TRBJ2-3; D gene: .; clone size: .; CDR3 protein: CSTNRGLTDTQYF; CDR3 DNA: TGCAGTACTAACAGGGGACTCACAGATACGCAGTATTTT
CDR3 length: 14; V gene: TRBV20-1; J gene: TRBJ2-3; D gene: .; clone size: .; CDR3 protein: CSAREGVNTDTQYF; CDR3 DNA: TGCAGTGCTAGAGAGGGCGTGAACACAGATACGCAGTATTTT
CDR3 length: 15; V gene: TRBV2; J gene: TRBJ2-2; D gene: TRBD2; clone size: many; CDR3 protein: CASKRTSANTGELFF; CDR3 DNA: TGTGCCAGCAAAAGGACTAGCGCGAACACCGGGGAGCTGTTTTTT
CDR3 length: 14; V gene: TRBV20-1; J gene: TRBJ1-2; D gene: .; clone size: .; CDR3 protein: CSARDQTGLVGYTF; CDR3 DNA: TGCAGTGCTAGAGATCAAACGGGTTTGGTTGGCTACACCTTC
CDR3 length: 16; V gene: TRBV20-1; J gene: TRBJ1-3; D gene: TRBD1; clone size: .; CDR3 protein: CSALPGQGFSGNTIYF; CDR3 DNA: TGCAGTGCTTTACCGGGACAGGGGTTCTCTGGAAACACCATATATTTT
CDR3 length: 14; V gene: TRBV7-2; J gene: TRBJ2-7; D gene: .; clone size: many; CDR3 protein: CASSLVTAATEQYF; CDR3 DNA: TGTGCCAGCAGCTTAGTGACTGCGGCTACCGAGCAGTACTTC
CDR3 length: 14; V gene: TRBV3-1; J gene: TRBJ1-2; D gene: .; clone size: .; CDR3 protein: CASSQVEVSYGYTF; CDR3 DNA: TGTGCCAGCAGCCAAGTAGAGGTCTCCTATGGCTACACCTTC
CDR3 length: 13; V gene: TRBV20-1; J gene: TRBJ2-2; D gene: TRBD1; clone size: .; CDR3 protein: CSAHKGAGGELFF; CDR3 DNA: TGCAGTGCTCATAAGGGGGCCGGCGGGGAGCTGTTTTTT
CDR3 length: 15; V gene: TRBV7-2; J gene: TRBJ2-7; D gene: .; clone size: few; CDR3 protein: CASSLQPGAAYEQYF; CDR3 DNA: TGTGCCAGCAGCTTACAGCCCGGGGCTGCCTACGAGCAGTACTTC
CDR3 length: 15; V gene: TRBV20-1; J gene: TRBJ1-5; D gene: TRBD1; clone size: .; CDR3 protein: CSARYRGQSNQPQHF; CDR3 DNA: TGCAGTGCTAGATACAGGGGGCAAAGCAATCAGCCCCAGCATTTT
CDR3 length: 13; V gene: TRBV29-1; J gene: TRBJ2-1; D gene: TRBD2; clone size: .; CDR3 protein: CSAGRGGYNEQFF; CDR3 DNA: TGCAGCGCCGGACGGGGAGGGTACAATGAGCAGTTCTTC
CDR3 length: 15; V gene: TRBV4-1; J gene: TRBJ2-7; D gene: TRBD1; clone size: few; CDR3 protein: CASSQDWTGKNEQYF; CDR3 DNA: TGCGCCAGCAGCCAAGATTGGACAGGGAAGAATGAGCAGTACTTC
CDR3 length: 14; V gene: TRBV29-1; J gene: TRBJ2-2; D gene: .; clone size: few; CDR3 protein: CSAQKIPNTGELFF; CDR3 DNA: TGCAGCGCGCAAAAGATCCCCAACACCGGGGAGCTGTTTTTT
CDR3 length: 14; V gene: TRBV20-1; J gene: TRBJ1-1; D gene: .; clone size: .; CDR3 protein: CSALSGTANTEAFF; CDR3 DNA: TGCAGTGCACTTTCTGGTACGGCAAACACTGAAGCTTTCTTT
CDR3 length: 19; V gene: TRBV12-3/TRBV12-4; J gene: TRBJ2-6; D gene: TRBD1; clone size: .; CDR3 protein: CASSSSTGKGSSGANVLTF; CDR3 DNA: TGTGCCAGCAGTTCCTCGACAGGGAAGGGTTCCTCTGGGGCCAACGTCCTGACTTTC
CDR3 length: 15; V gene: TRBV20-1; J gene: TRBJ1-2; D gene: TRBD1; clone size: few; CDR3 protein: CSARDGTGISYGYTF; CDR3 DNA: TGCAGTGCTAGAGACGGGACAGGAATATCGTATGGCTACACCTTC
CDR3 length: 14; V gene: TRBV5-1; J gene: TRBJ2-3; D gene: TRBD1; clone size: few; CDR3 protein: CASSVSGGADTQYF; CDR3 DNA: TGCGCCAGCAGTGTCTCAGGGGGCGCGGATACGCAGTATTTT
CDR3 length: 15; V gene: TRBV9; J gene: TRBJ2-1; D gene: .; clone size: .; CDR3 protein: CASSVKGGTVNEQFF; CDR3 DNA: TGTGCCAGCAGCGTCAAGGGGGGGACTGTGAATGAGCAGTTCTTC
CDR3 length: 14; V gene: TRBV24-1; J gene: TRBJ1-2; D gene: .; clone size: few; CDR3 protein: CATSDLTTNYGYTF; CDR3 DNA: TGTGCCACCAGTGACCTCACAACTAACTATGGCTACACCTTC
CDR3 length: 13; V gene: TRBV25-1; J gene: TRBJ1-1; D gene: .; clone size: .; CDR3 protein: CASSVRTNTEAFF; CDR3 DNA: TGTGCCAGCAGTGTTCGGACGAACACTGAAGCTTTCTTT